These 13 T cell receptor beta chains came from one sample sequenced in a study of CD8+ T cells in alopecia areata. The sequencing template was cDNA reverse transcribed from extracted RNA. This table comes from immunoSEQ multiplex PCR, and its TCRdb copy is limited to in-frame clones, with some not included. The top ten clones hold about 23% of a sample with about 110,000 clones, roughly 55% of them seen once. The sequenced sample was NKG2D-low CD8+ T cells sorted from blood. The receptors shown here come from a human donor with alopecia areata.

This rearrangement joins TRBV11-2 to TRBJ1-3; D call uncertain. Trimming left V 1 base short and J 0 bases short, with 1 base between. The CDR3 runs 13 residues. Germline lookup yields CDR1 SGHAT and CDR2 FQNNGV. The CDR3 is CASSLASGNTIYF. CDR3 in DNA: TGTGCCAGCAGCTTAGCCTCTGGAAACACCATATATTTT.

V is TRBV4-1 and J is TRBJ2-1, with 12 nucleotides matching TRBD2. From germline, CDR1 is MGHRA and CDR2 YSYEKL. The CDR3 sequence is 15 residues long. Trimming at V came to 4 bases and at J to 5 bases, leaving 3 bases not matched to a gene. The DNA for the CDR3 is TGCGCCAGCAGCCTGACTAGCGGGAGTGACAATGAGCAGTTCTTC. Translation: CASSLTSGSDNEQFF.

In this sample, this clone turned up a few times. The rearrangement uses TRBV5-6 and TRBJ1-5, with TRBD1 matching over 10 bases. V was clipped by 0 bases and J by 4 bases; unmatched bases: 1. Germline values: CDR1 SGHDT, CDR2 YYEEEE. The CDR3 is 15 residues long. CDR3 in amino acids: CASSLGDRGNQPQHF. As DNA, the CDR3 is TGTGCCAGCAGCTTGGGGGACAGGGGAAATCAGCCCCAGCATTTT.

This clone was observed a single time. The rearrangement uses TRBV29-1 and TRBJ1-1, with D maybe TRBD1 (6 bases). Germline-derived CDR1 and CDR2 are SQVTM and ANQGSEA. CDR3 length equals 14 residues. Trimming removed 5 bases at V and 4 bases at J, with 17 bases between. The CDR3 DNA sequence: TGCAGCGTTACTTTCCGGGGGGCAGGCACTGAAGCTTTCTTT. This gives the protein CSVTFRGAGTEAFF.

This clone was found a few times. The gene calls are TRBV19 and TRBJ1-3, with a weak D call TRBD1 (5 bases). There are 13 residues in the CDR3. Germline V gives CDR1 LNHDA, CDR2 SQIVND (reference sequence). V lost 2 bases and J 8 bases, leaving 10 bases between the germline ends. This CDR3 is CASSIQGRDTIYF. The CDR3 nucleotides are TGTGCCAGTAGTATACAGGGCCGAGACACCATATATTTT.

The CDR3 is CASVATSYEQYF. The CDR3 DNA reads as TGTGCCAGCGTGGCCACCTCCTACGAGCAGTACTTC. The chain joins TRBV2 to TRBJ2-7; D uncertain. Germline V gives CDR1 SNHLY, CDR2 FYNNEI. This CDR3 is 12 amino acids long. The V gene lost 8 bases and the J gene lost 0 bases, with 8 bases spanning the gap.

The chain carries TRBV5-4 and TRBJ2-5; 11 bases are a match to TRBD2. Germline V gene lookup returns CDR1 SGHNT and CDR2 YYREEE (reference sequence). The V and J ends lost 1 base and 4 bases, in that order; junction bases with no gene match: 12. The CDR3 loop spans 18 amino acids. CDR3 DNA: TGTGCCAGCAGCTTGACCGCCGGGACTAGCGGAGGGGGAGAGACCCAGTACTTC. Its translation is CASSLTAGTSGGGETQYF.

This chain uses TRBV4-1 with TRBJ1-4; D is uncertain. CDR3 length equals 14 residues. The germline V gene encodes CDR1 MGHRA and CDR2 YSYEKL. Trimming took off 0 bases at V and 4 bases at J, with 6 bases between the two ends. CDR3 nucleotide sequence: TGCGCCAGCAGCCAAGATGCCGGTAATGAAAAACTGTTTTTT. It codes for CASSQDAGNEKLFF.

The rearrangement joins TRBV9 to TRBJ2-7; 7 nucleotides match TRBD2. The junction had 8 bases not matched to a gene; V was cut back by 3 bases and J by 5 bases. The CDR3 contains 14 residues. Germline V gene sequence: CDR1 SGDLS, CDR2 YYNGEE. CDR3 DNA: TGTGCCAGCAGCGGAGCGGGACGGGGCCACGAGCAGTACTTC. It codes for CASSGAGRGHEQYF.

The chain links TRBV7-9 to TRBJ1-5, with D tentatively TRBD1 (5 bases). Germline loops: CDR1 SEHNR, CDR2 FQNEAQ (reference sequence). V gave up 4 bases and J gave up 8 bases, with 12 bases separating them. There are 13 residues in the CDR3. CDR3 coding DNA: TGTGCCAGCAGCTCCTGGGGCTATGAGCCCCAGCATTTT. It translates to CASSSWGYEPQHF.

The rearrangement joins TRBV5-1 to TRBJ2-3, with D maybe TRBD2 (5 bases). Germline V gives CDR1 SGHRS, CDR2 YFSETQ. This CDR3 is 12 amino acids long. Deletions cut 2 bases from V and 13 bases from J, with 14 bases between. CDR3 protein: CASSFNRDREYF. CDR3 DNA: TGCGCCAGCAGCTTCAACCGGGATCGCGAGTATTTT.

J is TRBJ2-7 and V is TRBV4-1; a possible D gene is TRBD2 (6 bases). Germline lookup yields CDR1 MGHRA and CDR2 YSYEKL. The V and J ends lost 4 bases and 2 bases respectively, with 15 bases between them. CDR3 length equals 15 residues. The CDR3 loop reads CASSLTPSGAYEQYF. CDR3 nucleotides: TGCGCCAGCAGCCTTACACCTTCGGGGGCCTACGAGCAGTACTTC.

This chain links TRBV7-3 with TRBJ2-1, with a possible D match to TRBD2 (5 bases). Germline CDR1 and CDR2: SGHTA and FQGTGA. V lost 6 bases to trimming and J lost 0 bases, with 9 bases between them. The CDR3 extends over 14 amino acids. CDR3 amino acids: CASSRGPSYNEQFF. The CDR3 nucleotides are TGTGCCAGCAGTCGGGGTCCCTCCTACAATGAGCAGTTCTTC.